This T cell receptor beta chain was identified during a study of CXCR3-negative and CXCR3-positive naive CD8 T cells. Regarding this clonotype: As yet, its antigen is unknown.

UMI-labeled 5' RACE TRB cDNA libraries were prepared from the cells. Using the 5' RACE reads, TCRdb records one entry per CDR3 protein without DNA. The table lists under 7,500 distinct CDR3 sequences. General study points: Memory CD8+ cells had much lower diversity, and both naive subsets had comparably high diversity.

The TCR comes from a human donor in good health. Some clones in this sample may be carry-over from other donors' samples. Sequenced input: naive CXCR3- CD8+ T cells from blood. Subset denoted: CD45RO-CCR7+CD27+CD95- naive CD8+ T cells lacking CXCR3 (TNR3-).

The CDR3 is CASSSTVDTQYF. The V gene is TRBV11-2, the J gene TRBJ2-3. CDR1 is SGHAT and CDR2 is FQNNGV in the germline V gene. This CDR3 region has 12 residues.